This T cell receptor (beta chain) was recovered during a study of shared clonotypes between healthy human individuals (TCRdb year 2020). For the wider study: The cohort comprised two women and a few men aged 18 to 49 years. For each donor, three plates each were used for CD4 naive and CD4 memory, two plates were used for CD8 naive, and one plate was used for CD8 memory. The study deeply sequenced blood TCR repertoires of about five healthy adults to estimate repertoire size and the extent of clonotype sharing between individuals. To increase sequencing depth and limit assay-specific biases, different laboratories used diverse techniques to prepare libraries and sequence TCR repertoires. Leukapheresis yielded between about 0.94 and 9 billion PBMCs per donor. On the study overall, not on this receptor specifically: Pairwise subsampling led to the expectation that sequencing depth would affect the degree of clonotype sharing among donors. Clonotypes shared by all four sorted-subset donors showed higher generation probabilities than non-shared clonotypes. Because the study included a small number of donors, the genetic and exposure-history diversity represented was limited. Naive subsets generally had larger estimated clonotype richness than memory subsets. Sampling was restricted to blood, and TCR repertoires in tissue are likely to differ from TCR repertoires in blood. Even with the large sequencing depth, rarefaction of the sorted-subset datasets indicated that sequencing was incomplete. Sharing across a few donors was observed for about 5% of naive CD4, 3% to 3.5% of naive CD8, 2% to 2.5% of memory CD4, and around 0.4% of memory CD8 clonotypes.

The cysteine opens and the phenylalanine closes a CDR3 of 13 amino acids. Left in the record is the CDR3 DNA by itself, 39 bases read in frame from the first base. The junction carries 13 bases between V and J, which are trimmed by 9 bases and 1 base respectively. For CDR1 and CDR2, the germline V gene lists WSHSY and SAAADI. Using the deep immunoSEQ assay, TCR CDR3 regions were amplified from genomic DNA by multiplex PCR. For each cell subset, the extracted genomic DNA was distributed evenly across all wells of several immunoSEQ 96-well plates, and each plate served as one replicate. For sorted subsets, approximately 190 ng of genomic DNA, equivalent to 30,000 or so T cell genomes, went into each replicate PCR. The purified libraries were quantified using a Qubit 3.0 fluorometer, sized with a Bioanalyzer 2100, and then quantified again using the KAPA Library Quantification kit. Each immunoSEQ 96-well plate was sequenced on its own single-read 150-cycle Illumina NextSeq 550 flow cell. Per the source publication's procedure: Because the immunoSEQ output included only junctional sequences and no quality scores, the filtering could not be the same as the filtering used for full-length reads. To assign V/J genes and CDR3, sequences were annotated using PyIR, a Python wrapper for IgBLAST v1.9, with IMGT germline references. Reads were filtered out if the reads had weak V/J assignments (E-value above 1e-6), no CDR3, stop codons, out-of-frame junctions, or ambiguous translated residues. V3J clonotypes were defined as sequences sharing the same inferred V gene, J gene, and CDR3 amino acid sequence. Percentage overlap between repertoires was calculated by dividing the number of shared unique clonotypes by the size of the smaller repertoire. RTK rarefaction, the Chao1 estimator, and Recon v2.1 estimates of unobserved clonotypes were used to assess repertoire richness. OLGA was used to compute generation probabilities for all TCRbeta clonotypes that the gDNA method yielded from a few donors. This immuneACCESS table, as held by TCRdb, lists in-frame sequences with V and J called but not all clones. Of the missing ones, under half trace to an unresolved V gene in checked studies; the others have no known cause. The V and J calls and clone size were taken over from that table, and D and trimming were inferred from the DNA. This sample gives around 720,000 clones in total; around three quarters of them show up just once. The top ten clones comprise around 2% of the sample.

On this clone: The antigen this receptor binds is unknown. No base quality values were provided; no much bigger clone lies one nucleotide off.

The donors were healthy, HIV-negative adults who had no recently reported acute infections or vaccinations. Every donor was a Caucasian adult living in Nashville, Tennessee, USA. CD4+ T cells were enriched through magnetic negative selection, after which naive cells were positively selected on CD45RA and the remaining negative fraction served as the memory subset. After blood collection by leukapheresis, PBMCs were isolated using Ficoll-Histopaque density gradient centrifugation and then cryopreserved in the vapor phase of liquid nitrogen. Analytical flow cytometry was used to check the purity and quantity of every magnetically sorted T cell population. From each sorted fraction, genomic DNA was isolated and quantified by UV absorbance on a Nanodrop 2000c.

The specimen sequenced was memory CD4+ T cells sorted from blood. The label giving this sample's cell subset or site can be read as: CD45RA-negative fraction. The rearrangement combines TRBV10-2 with TRBJ2-7; matching of 5 bases hints at TRBD2 as the D gene. This TCR came from a woman in her 30s in good health. The CDR3 here reads CARVARSSYEQYF. The DNA is as follows: TGCGCCAGGGTAGCGCGATCGTCCTACGAGCAGTACTTC.